The TCR beta chain under discussion was sequenced for a study of CD8 T cells in ankylosing spondylitis. Overall study findings and caveats: A motif in TCR beta, a set of roughly eight highly homologous variants, appeared characteristic of ankylosing spondylitis blood. Peripheral blood samples showed relatively rare disease-linked clones, and these clones were CD8+.

Scientists made TCR beta libraries using quantitative 5'-RACE with molecular barcodes. TCRdb re-called the 5' RACE reads with MiXCR, one entry per CDR3 protein. Among about 220,000 distinct CDR3 sequences listed, 10% to 13% were seen once. The V end lost 0 bases, the J end lost 3 bases, and 18 bases lay between the germline ends. The CDR3 has 17 residues. Germline values: CDR1 MGHDK, CDR2 SYGVNS. Worth noting for this clonotype: Its antigen is as yet unknown.

The sequence derives from a male donor with ankylosing spondylitis or in good health (not recorded which). J is TRBJ2-7 and V is TRBV25-1; maybe TRBD2 (7 bases). Sequencing input: blood, either unsorted or a sorted T cell fraction (not recorded which). CDR3 sequence: CASSEYGVGGLFYEQYF. Here the CDR3 DNA reads TGTGCCAGCAGTGAATATGGAGTGGGGGGGCTCTTCTACGAGCAGTACTTC.